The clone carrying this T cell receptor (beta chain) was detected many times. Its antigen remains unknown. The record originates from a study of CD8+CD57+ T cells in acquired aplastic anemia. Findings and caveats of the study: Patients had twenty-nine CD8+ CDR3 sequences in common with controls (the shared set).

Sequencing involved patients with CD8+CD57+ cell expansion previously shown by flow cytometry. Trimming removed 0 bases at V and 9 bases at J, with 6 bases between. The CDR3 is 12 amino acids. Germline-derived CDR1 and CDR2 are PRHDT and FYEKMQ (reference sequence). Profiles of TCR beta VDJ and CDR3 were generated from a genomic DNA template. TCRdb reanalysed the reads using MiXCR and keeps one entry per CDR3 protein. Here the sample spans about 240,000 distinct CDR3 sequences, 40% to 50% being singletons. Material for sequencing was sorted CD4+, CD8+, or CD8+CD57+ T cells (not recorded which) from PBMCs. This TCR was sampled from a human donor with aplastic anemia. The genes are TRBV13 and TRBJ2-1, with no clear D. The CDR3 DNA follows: TGTGCCAGCAGCTTAGGGGATACTGAGCAGTTCTTC. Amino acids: CASSLGDTEQFF.